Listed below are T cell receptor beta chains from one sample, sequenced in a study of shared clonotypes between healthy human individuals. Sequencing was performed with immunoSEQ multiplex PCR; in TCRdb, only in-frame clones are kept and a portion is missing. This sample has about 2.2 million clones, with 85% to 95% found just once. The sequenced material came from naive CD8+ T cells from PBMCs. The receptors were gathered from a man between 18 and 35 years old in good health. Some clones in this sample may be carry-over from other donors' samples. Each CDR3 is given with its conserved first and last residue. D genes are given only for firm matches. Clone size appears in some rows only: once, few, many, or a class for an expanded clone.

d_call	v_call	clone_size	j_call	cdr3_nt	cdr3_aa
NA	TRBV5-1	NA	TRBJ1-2	TGTGCCAGCAGCTTAATGAACTATGGCTACACCTTC	CASSLMNYGYTF
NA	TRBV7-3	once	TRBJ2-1	TGTGCCAGCAGCTTCCCCTCGGAGTCCACCTACAATGAGCAGTTCTTC	CASSFPSESTYNEQFF
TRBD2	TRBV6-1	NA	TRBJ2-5	TGTGCCAGCAGTGTGAGAACACTAGCGGGGGGAGAGACCCAGTACTTC	CASSVRTLAGGETQYF
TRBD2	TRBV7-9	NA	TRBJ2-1	TGTGCCAGCAGCTTAGTATCGGGGGGTGCCGAGCAGTTCTTC	CASSLVSGGAEQFF
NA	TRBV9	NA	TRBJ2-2	TGTGCCAGCAGCGTATGGGGTACGAACACCGGGGAGCTGTTTTTT	CASSVWGTNTGELFF
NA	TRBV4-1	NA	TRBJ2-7	TGCGCCAGCAGCCAACGGCGGACCTATGTGGAGCAGTACTTC	CASSQRRTYVEQYF
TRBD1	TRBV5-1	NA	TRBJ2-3	TGCGCCAGCAGCCGTTCTCAGGGGGATAGAGGCACAGATACGCAGTATTTT	CASSRSQGDRGTDTQYF
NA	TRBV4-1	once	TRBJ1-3	TGCGCCAGCAGCCAAAGTTGGAGCTCTGGAAACACCATATATTTT	CASSQSWSSGNTIYF
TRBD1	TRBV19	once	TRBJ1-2	TGTGCCAGCGAGGACAGGCATCTTAACTATGGCTACACCTTC	CASEDRHLNYGYTF
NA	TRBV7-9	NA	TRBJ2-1	TGTGCCAGCAGCTTAGCCTCGCACGATGAGCAGTTCTTC	CASSLASHDEQFF
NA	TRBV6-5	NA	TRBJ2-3	TGTGCCAGCAGTTACTCGACCCACACAGATACGCAGTATTTT	CASSYSTHTDTQYF
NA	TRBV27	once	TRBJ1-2	TGTGCCAGCAGTCGGCGGGGCGATTATGGCTACACCTTC	CASSRRGDYGYTF
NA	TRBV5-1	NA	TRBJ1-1	TGCGCCAGCAGCTTGCGGGGGCTTGGGACTGAAGCTTTCTTT	CASSLRGLGTEAFF
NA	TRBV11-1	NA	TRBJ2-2	TGTGCCAGCAGCTTACGAGACAGCGACTGGGGGGAGCTGTTTTTT	CASSLRDSDWGELFF
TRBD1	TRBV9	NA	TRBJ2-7	TGTGCCAGCAGCGTAACAGGGGACTCCTACGAGCAGTACTTC	CASSVTGDSYEQYF
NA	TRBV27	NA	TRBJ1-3	TGTGCCAGCAGTTTACTTCCTCCTGGAAACACCATATATTTT	CASSLLPPGNTIYF
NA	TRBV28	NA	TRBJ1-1	TGTGCCAGCGGGAGCGCACGTTCGGGGAACACTGAAGCTTTCTTT	CASGSARSGNTEAFF
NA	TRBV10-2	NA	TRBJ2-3	TGCGCCAGCAGAGCTGGGACTCTTCCACGACACGATACGCAGTATTTT	CASRAGTLPRHDTQYF
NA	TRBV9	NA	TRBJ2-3	TGTGCCAGCAGCGTAGACGGAGGGCGAGATACGCAGTATTTT	CASSVDGGRDTQYF
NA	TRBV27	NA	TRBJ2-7	TGTGCCAGCAGAGGTTCCCCGGGCTACGAGCAGTACTTC	CASRGSPGYEQYF
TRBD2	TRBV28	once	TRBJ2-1	TGTGCCAGCAGTTTGGGGTGGCGGGAGATGGGGAATGAGCAGTTCTTC	CASSLGWREMGNEQFF
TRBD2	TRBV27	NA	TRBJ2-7	TGTGCCAGCAGTCTCACCGGGAGGCCGAGGGAGCAGTACTTC	CASSLTGRPREQYF
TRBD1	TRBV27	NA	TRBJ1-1	TGTGCCAGCAGTCGGATTCGCACAGGGGGCACTGAAGCTTTCTTT	CASSRIRTGGTEAFF
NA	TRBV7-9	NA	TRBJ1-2	TGTGCCAGCAGCTTCGGGGCTTCTAACTATGGCTACACCTTC	CASSFGASNYGYTF
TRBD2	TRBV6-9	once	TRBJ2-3	TGTGCCAGCAGCCCCGGCGCAGAGACTAGCGGGAGGTGGACAGATACGCAGTATTTT	CASSPGAETSGRWTDTQYF
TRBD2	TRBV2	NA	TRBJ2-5	TGTGCCAGCAGTGGAGGTGAGCGGGAGGAGGAGACCCAGTACTTC	CASSGGEREEETQYF
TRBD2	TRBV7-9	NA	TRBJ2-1	TGTGCCAGCAGCTTAGTGAGCGGGATGGGGGAGCAGTTCTTC	CASSLVSGMGEQFF
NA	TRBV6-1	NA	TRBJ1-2	TGTGCCAGCAGTGAATCCCCCAGGGCCAGCATTTATGGCTACACCTTC	CASSESPRASIYGYTF